The 28 T cell receptor beta chains below were found in one sample sequenced in a study of a mutant IDH1 vaccine in newly diagnosed glioma. The antigens for these receptors are not known. Time point reported: week 35, safety follow-up. The investigators gave 300 ug of mutant IDH1 20-mer peptide in each vaccine dose, together with topical imiquimod. Here immunoSEQ multiplex PCR was the method, and the copy in TCRdb shows in-frame clones only, minus some. The sample carries around 32,000 clones, roughly 80% recorded once. The starting material was PBMCs, obtained from a glioma patient whose treatment included an IDH1 peptide vaccine. The receptors were sampled from a woman aged 18-35 years with glioma.

The chain is built from TRBV6-6 and TRBJ2-1, with D perhaps TRBD1 (7 bases). CDR3 size: 13 residues. With 0 bases removed from V and 9 bases from J, the gap between germline ends came to 9 bases. Germline CDR1 and CDR2: MNHNY and SVGAGI (reference sequence). CDR3 residues: CASSYSQGGEQFF. CDR3 sequence (DNA): TGTGCCAGCAGTTACTCGCAGGGGGGTGAGCAGTTCTTC.

The V gene is TRBV5-1, the J gene TRBJ2-7, with D possibly being TRBD1 (6 bases). Trimming cost V 0 bases and J 3 bases, with 13 bases left between them. CDR1 SGHRS and CDR2 YFSETQ come from the germline V gene. The CDR3 runs to 15 residues. The CDR3 coding sequence is TGCGCCAGCAGCTTGGTGGGGGCACGAGACTACGAGCAGTACTTC. Amino acid sequence: CASSLVGARDYEQYF. The variable domain in full, with the rest retrieved from reference TRBV5-1 and TRBJ2-7, is KAGVTQTPRYLIKTRGQQVTLSCSPISGHRSVSWYQQTPGQGLQFLFEYFSETQRNKGNFPGRFSGRQFSNSRSEMNVSTLELGDSALYLCASSLVGARDYEQYFGPGTRLTVT.

The chain combines TRBV7-8 with TRBJ1-2; D is unresolved. Per the germline V gene, CDR1 is SGHVS and CDR2 is FQNEAQ. The CDR3 contains 16 residues. V was cut by 1 base and J by 6 bases, with 18 bases left in between. CDR3 protein: CASSLGASPALDGYTF. CDR3 DNA: TGTGCCAGCAGCTTAGGTGCCTCTCCCGCTTTGGATGGCTACACCTTC.

This chain links TRBV5-1 with TRBJ2-3; 8 nucleotides match TRBD1. Looked up from germline, CDR1 is SGHRS and CDR2 is YFSETQ. V gave up 0 bases and J gave up 3 bases; unmatched junction bases: 3. The CDR3 length is 15 residues. The CDR3 sequence is CASSLVQGATDTQYF. For the CDR3, the DNA is TGCGCCAGCAGCTTGGTGCAGGGGGCAACAGATACGCAGTATTTT.

This clone was picked up a small number of times. The rearrangement uses TRBV7-9 and TRBJ1-1; 10 bases match TRBD1. The V gene's germline CDR1 is SEHNR and CDR2 FQNEAQ (reference sequence). This CDR3 region has 16 residues. V shed 5 bases and J 3 bases; nucleotides not matched to a gene: 9. CDR3 amino acids: CASSPSDRGRDTEAFF. In nucleotides, the CDR3 is TGTGCCAGCAGCCCATCTGACAGGGGGCGCGACACTGAAGCTTTCTTT.

The chain uses TRBV12-5 and TRBJ1-1, with D unresolved. There are 12 residues in the CDR3. Germline V gene data show CDR1 as LGHNT and CDR2 as FRNRAP. Trimming removed 5 bases at V and 4 bases at J, with 8 bases between. CDR3 nucleotides: TGTGCTAGTGGTAAGGTTGGCACTGAAGCTTTCTTT. This encodes CASGKVGTEAFF.

The V and J genes are TRBV2 and TRBJ2-3; D ambiguous. V lost 7 bases, J lost 0 bases, and 11 bases lay in between. Per germline, CDR1 SNHLY and CDR2 FYNNEI. The CDR3 spans 14 residues. The DNA for the CDR3 is TGTGCCAGCAAGGCTGGCACTAGCACAGATACGCAGTATTTT. Residues: CASKAGTSTDTQYF.

This clone occurred a few times. The V and J genes are TRBV10-1 and TRBJ1-1; no firm D call. The germline CDR1 and CDR2 sequences are WNHNN and SYGVQD (reference sequence). The CDR3 covers 12 residues. Trimming removed 7 bases at V and 4 bases at J, with 10 bases between. The DNA for the CDR3 is TGCGCCAGCATGGTGAATCCCACTGAAGCTTTCTTT. It encodes CASMVNPTEAFF.

The chain links TRBV5-6 to TRBJ2-7; D call uncertain. CDR1 is SGHDT and CDR2 is YYEEEE in the germline V gene. V was clipped by 3 bases and J by 0 bases, with 10 bases between them. The CDR3 totals 14 residues. The CDR3 region has the DNA TGTGCCAGCAGCTCGGACGGCTCCTCCTACGAGCAGTACTTC. It specifies CASSSDGSSYEQYF.

This rearrangement joins TRBV9 to TRBJ2-3; D is ambiguous. The CDR3 runs to 16 residues. The V gene lost 0 bases and the J gene lost 1 base, with 12 bases spanning the gap. Germline loops: CDR1 SGDLS, CDR2 YYNGEE. In nucleotides, the CDR3 is TGTGCCAGCAGCGTAGTTGGCCGGGCCGGCACAGATACGCAGTATTTT. Amino acid sequence: CASSVVGRAGTDTQYF.

V gene TRBV27 combines with J gene TRBJ2-2; D may be TRBD1 (5 bases). This CDR3 has 14 residues. V was trimmed by 2 bases and J by 7 bases, leaving 11 bases between them. Germline V lookup: CDR1 MNHEY, CDR2 SMNVEV (reference sequence). The CDR3 nucleotides read TGTGCCAGCAGTTTAATAGGGGTCGGCGGGGAGCTGTTTTTT. Encoded protein: CASSLIGVGGELFF.

The sample holds a few counts of this clone. The V call is TRBV30, the J call TRBJ2-5; D gene uncertain. The CDR3 covers 16 residues. Per the germline V gene, CDR1 is GTSNPN and CDR2 is SVGIG (reference sequence). The V and J ends lost 2 bases and 2 bases respectively, with 18 bases between them. The CDR3 protein is CAWSFLTSDWQETQYF. As DNA, the CDR3 is TGTGCCTGGAGTTTCCTCACCTCCGACTGGCAAGAGACCCAGTACTTC.

This chain uses TRBV11-3 with TRBJ2-5; tentatively, D is TRBD2 (6 bases). V was cut by 2 bases and J by 5 bases, with 12 bases left in between. Germline-derived CDR1 and CDR2 are SGHNT and YENEEA. The CDR3 is 14 amino acids. This CDR3 is CASSLYQAGETQYF. CDR3 coding DNA: TGTGCCAGCAGCTTATATCAGGCGGGGGAGACCCAGTACTTC.

This chain links TRBV7-2 with TRBJ2-3; no clear D gene. The CDR3 loop spans 14 amino acids. V shed 1 base and J shed 7 bases, with 12 bases lying between them. The V gene's germline CDR1 is SGHTA and CDR2 FQGNSA. CDR3 sequence: CASSLGVGKHTQYF. CDR3 sequence (DNA): TGTGCCAGCAGCTTAGGGGTAGGGAAGCATACGCAGTATTTT.

The chain joins TRBV7-9 to TRBJ1-2, with no clear D. The CDR3 loop spans 16 amino acids. Trimming removed 1 base at V and 4 bases at J, with 16 bases between. The V gene's germline CDR1 is SEHNR and CDR2 FQNEAQ (reference sequence). The CDR3 nucleotides read TGTGCCAGCAGCTTAGGGGGAGGGTTCGCCGGCTATGGCTACACCTTC. Amino acid sequence: CASSLGGGFAGYGYTF. Combining the CDR3 with reference TRBV7-9 and TRBJ1-2 gives the whole variable domain DTGVSQNPRHKITKRGQNVTFRCDPISEHNRLYWYRQTLGQGPEFLTYFQNEAQLEKSRLLSDRFSAERPKGSFSTLEIQRTEQGDSAMYLCASSLGGGFAGYGYTFGSGTRLTVV.

In its sample, this clone was seen a few times. This rearrangement joins TRBV28 to TRBJ1-1; D remains ambiguous. From germline, CDR1 is MDHEN and CDR2 SYDVKM. There are 11 residues in the CDR3. Deletions cut 3 bases from V and 7 bases from J, with 6 bases between. The CDR3 reads CASSFSNEAFF. In nucleotides, the CDR3 is TGTGCCAGCAGTTTTAGTAATGAAGCTTTCTTT.

The rearrangement links TRBV5-1 to TRBJ2-7, with D perhaps matching TRBD2 (6 bases). Per germline, CDR1 SGHRS and CDR2 YFSETQ. The CDR3 totals 14 residues. The V gene lost 4 bases and the J gene lost 6 bases, with 17 bases spanning the gap. In DNA, the CDR3 is TGCGCCAGCAGCCCGACGGGAGCAATAGGCGAGCAGTACTTC. Protein product: CASSPTGAIGEQYF.

The chain is built from TRBV19 and TRBJ2-7, with 9 bases identical to TRBD2. Germline CDR1 reads LNHDA; CDR2 reads SQIVND (reference sequence). CDR3 length: 14 amino acids. V dropped 5 bases and J dropped 6; count of bases not matched to a gene: 8. The CDR3 loop reads CASSQTSGRSEQYF. For the CDR3, the DNA is TGTGCCAGTAGTCAGACTAGCGGAAGGTCCGAGCAGTACTTC. Supplemented by reference TRBV19 and TRBJ2-7, the full variable domain reads DGGITQSPKYLFRKEGQNVTLSCEQNLNHDAMYWYRQDPGQGLRLIYYSQIVNDFQKGDIAEGYSVSREKKESFPLTVTSAQKNPTAFYLCASSQTSGRSEQYFGPGTRLTVT.

The chain carries TRBV4-2 and TRBJ2-5, with TRBD2 matching 10 bases. Germline lookup yields CDR1 LGHNA and CDR2 YNFKEQ. J was trimmed by 0 bases and V by 0 bases; bases with no gene match: 4. The CDR3 contains 17 residues. The CDR3 bases are TGTGCCAGCAGCCAAGATAGCGGGGGGCGAAACCAAGAGACCCAGTACTTC. Translating it yields CASSQDSGGRNQETQYF.

The chain is built from TRBV6-1 and TRBJ1-2; TRBD1 aligns across 8 bases. CDR3 length: 15 amino acids. Germline values: CDR1 MNHNS, CDR2 SASEGT. The ends lost 1 base at V and 3 bases at J; junction bases unmatched: 4. CDR3 sequence reads: CASSEVGGQDYGYTF. The CDR3 bases are TGTGCCAGCAGTGAAGTAGGGGGACAGGACTATGGCTACACCTTC.

The rearrangement joins TRBV4-3 to TRBJ2-1; either TRBD1 or TRBD2 may fit D (5 bases each). The CDR3 is 14 residues long. V was pared by 4 bases and J by 4 bases, with 11 bases between. Germline CDR1 is LGHNA and CDR2 is YSLEER. The CDR3 DNA reads TGCGCCAGCAGCCCCGACGGGGCTTACAATGAGCAGTTCTTC. Residues: CASSPDGAYNEQFF.

The V gene is TRBV7-9, the J gene TRBJ2-7; tentative D call: TRBD1 (6 bases). Germline lookup yields CDR1 SEHNR and CDR2 FQNEAQ (reference sequence). Deletions cut 1 base from V and 4 bases from J, with 11 bases between. This CDR3 is built from 14 residues. The CDR3 spells CASSLVGQLYEQYF. DNA of the CDR3: TGTGCCAGCAGCTTAGTCGGACAGCTATACGAGCAGTACTTC.

The chain links TRBV5-1 to TRBJ2-3; D uncertain. The CDR3 is made up of 15 amino acids. Germline CDR1 and CDR2: SGHRS and YFSETQ. V lost 0 bases and J lost 4, with 12 bases in between. The CDR3 DNA reads as TGCGCCAGCAGCTTGGACCTATCAAACCCAGATACGCAGTATTTT. Protein sequence: CASSLDLSNPDTQYF.

This chain uses TRBV12-5 with TRBJ2-5; D unresolved. CDR3 length equals 13 residues. The V gene lost 7 bases and the J gene lost 3 bases, with 12 bases spanning the gap. Germline V gene data show CDR1 as LGHNT and CDR2 as FRNRAP. CDR3 in amino acids: CASALDLKETQYF. The CDR3, as DNA: TGTGCTAGTGCCCTTGACCTGAAAGAGACCCAGTACTTC.

V gene TRBV7-9 combines with J gene TRBJ2-7; the match to TRBD2 covers 10 bases. The length of the CDR3 is 13 residues. The junction had 5 bases not matched to a gene; V was cut back by 8 bases and J by 4 bases. The germline CDR1 and CDR2 sequences are SEHNR and FQNEAQ (reference sequence). CDR3 in DNA: TGTGCCAGCTTAGCTAGCGGGGGATACGAGCAGTACTTC. It codes for CASLASGGYEQYF. Looking up the rest from reference TRBV7-9 and TRBJ2-7 gives the full variable domain: DTGVSQNPRHKITKRGQNVTFRCDPISEHNRLYWYRQTLGQGPEFLTYFQNEAQLEKSRLLSDRFSAERPKGSFSTLEIQRTEQGDSAMYLCASLASGGYEQYFGPGTRLTVT.

This clone was detected only once. The V call is TRBV11-2, the J call TRBJ1-3; D is ambiguous. Germline CDR1 and CDR2: SGHAT and FQNNGV. The CDR3 length is 14 residues. V was shortened by 7 bases and J by 0 bases, with 10 bases between the two germline ends. CDR3 DNA sequence: TGTGCCAGCACCACCCGGGCCTCTGGAAACACCATATATTTT. It yields the protein CASTTRASGNTIYF.

The table lists this clone with a few counts. The chain employs TRBV19 and TRBJ1-5, with unresolved D. CDR3 length: 14 amino acids. Per the germline V gene, CDR1 is LNHDA and CDR2 is SQIVND (reference sequence). The V and J ends lost 1 base and 4 bases respectively, with 8 bases between them. The CDR3, as DNA: TGTGCCAGTAGTATAGTTTGGGGAAATCAGCCCCAGCATTTT. Residues: CASSIVWGNQPQHF.

The gene calls are TRBV19 and TRBJ2-1, with TRBD2 matching 8 bases. The CDR3 runs 15 residues. V lost 9 bases, J lost 2 bases, and 9 bases stayed unmatched. Germline V gives CDR1 LNHDA, CDR2 SQIVND (reference sequence). The CDR3 DNA sequence: TGTGCCAGCGGGGGGGGCCGACTAGCCTACAATGAGCAGTTCTTC. It codes for CASGGGRLAYNEQFF.